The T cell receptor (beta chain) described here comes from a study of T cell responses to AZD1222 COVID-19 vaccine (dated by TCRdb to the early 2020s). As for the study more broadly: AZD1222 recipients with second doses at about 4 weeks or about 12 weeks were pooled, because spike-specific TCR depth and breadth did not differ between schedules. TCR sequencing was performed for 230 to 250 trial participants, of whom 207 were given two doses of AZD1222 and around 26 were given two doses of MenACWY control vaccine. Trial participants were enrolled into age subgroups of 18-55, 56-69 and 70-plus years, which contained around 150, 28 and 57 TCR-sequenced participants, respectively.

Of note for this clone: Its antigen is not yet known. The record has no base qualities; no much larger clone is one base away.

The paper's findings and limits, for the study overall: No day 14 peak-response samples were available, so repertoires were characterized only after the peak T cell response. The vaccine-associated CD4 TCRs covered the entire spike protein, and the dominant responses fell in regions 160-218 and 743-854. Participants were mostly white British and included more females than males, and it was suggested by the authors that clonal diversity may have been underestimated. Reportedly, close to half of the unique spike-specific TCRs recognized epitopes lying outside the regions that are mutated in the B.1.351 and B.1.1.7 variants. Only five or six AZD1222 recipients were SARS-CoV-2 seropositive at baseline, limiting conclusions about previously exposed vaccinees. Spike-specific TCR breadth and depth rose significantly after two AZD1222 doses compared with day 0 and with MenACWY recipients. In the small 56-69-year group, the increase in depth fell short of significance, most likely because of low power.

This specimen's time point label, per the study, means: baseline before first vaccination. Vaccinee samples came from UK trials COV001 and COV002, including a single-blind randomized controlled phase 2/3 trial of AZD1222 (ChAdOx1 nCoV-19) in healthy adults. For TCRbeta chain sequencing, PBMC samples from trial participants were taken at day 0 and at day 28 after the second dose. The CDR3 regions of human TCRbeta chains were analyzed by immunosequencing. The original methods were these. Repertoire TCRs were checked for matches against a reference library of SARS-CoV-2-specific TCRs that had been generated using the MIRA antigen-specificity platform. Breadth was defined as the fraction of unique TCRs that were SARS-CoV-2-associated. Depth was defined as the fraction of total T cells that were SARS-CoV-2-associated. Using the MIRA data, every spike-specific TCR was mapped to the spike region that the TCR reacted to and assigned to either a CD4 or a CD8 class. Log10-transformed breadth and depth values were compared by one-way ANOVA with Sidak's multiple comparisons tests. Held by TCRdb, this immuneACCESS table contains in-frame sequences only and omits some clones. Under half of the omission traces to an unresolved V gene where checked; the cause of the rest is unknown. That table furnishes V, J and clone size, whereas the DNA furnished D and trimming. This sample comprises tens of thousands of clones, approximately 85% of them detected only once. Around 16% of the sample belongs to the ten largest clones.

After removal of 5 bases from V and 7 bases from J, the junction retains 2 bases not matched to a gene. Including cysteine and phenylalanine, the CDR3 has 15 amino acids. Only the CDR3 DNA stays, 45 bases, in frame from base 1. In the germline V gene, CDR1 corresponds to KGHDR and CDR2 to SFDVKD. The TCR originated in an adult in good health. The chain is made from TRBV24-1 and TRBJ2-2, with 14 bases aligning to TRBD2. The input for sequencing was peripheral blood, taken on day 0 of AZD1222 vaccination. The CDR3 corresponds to CATSGLAGGGGELFF. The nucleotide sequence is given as TGTGCCACCAGTGGACTAGCGGGGGGGGGCGGGGAGCTGTTTTTT.